This T cell receptor beta chain was found in a study of T cell responses to AZD1222 COVID-19 vaccine. Study findings and constraints: Sampling that yielded the repertoires occurred only after the peak T cell response. Among vaccine-associated CD4 TCRs, coverage spanned spike, with dominance at 160-218 and 743-854. The breadth and depth of Spike-specific TCRs increased once two AZD1222 doses had been given. Nearly half of unique spike-specific TCRs reportedly avoided B.1.351 and B.1.1.7 mutated regions.

Profiled with immunoSEQ multiplex PCR; TCRdb holds only in-frame clones, not every one. The table records 120,000 or so clones, around 92% of them present only once. With regard to this clone: The antigen is undetermined.

Trimming removed 1 base from V and 7 bases from J; junction bases left unmatched: 8. CDR3 length: 15 residues. CDR1 and CDR2 from the germline V gene are MDHEN and SYDVKM. The sequenced sample was peripheral blood, obtained on day 0 of AZD1222 vaccination. This TCR was sampled from an adult in good health. J is TRBJ1-2 and V is TRBV28; TRBD1 matches at 8 bases. Written as DNA, the CDR3 is TGTGCCAGCAGTTTATTGGGGGGACAGGCCGGTGGCTACACCTTC. Translation: CASSLLGGQAGGYTF.